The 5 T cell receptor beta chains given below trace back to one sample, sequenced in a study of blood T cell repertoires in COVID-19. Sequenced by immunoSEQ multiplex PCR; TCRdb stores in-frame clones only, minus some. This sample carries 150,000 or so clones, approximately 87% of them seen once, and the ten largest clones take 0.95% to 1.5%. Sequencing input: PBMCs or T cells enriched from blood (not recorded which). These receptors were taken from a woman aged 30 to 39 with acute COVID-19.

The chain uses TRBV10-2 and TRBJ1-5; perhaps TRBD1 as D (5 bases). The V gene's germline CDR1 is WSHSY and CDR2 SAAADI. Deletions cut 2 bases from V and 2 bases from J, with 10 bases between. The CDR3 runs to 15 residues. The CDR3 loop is CASSEHAGGNQPQHF. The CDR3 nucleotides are TGCGCCAGCAGTGAGCATGCGGGGGGCAATCAGCCCCAGCATTTT.

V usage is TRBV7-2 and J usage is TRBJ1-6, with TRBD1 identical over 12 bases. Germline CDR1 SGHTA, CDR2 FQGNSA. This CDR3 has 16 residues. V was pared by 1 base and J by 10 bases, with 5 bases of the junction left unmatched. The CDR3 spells CASSLGGTGGGSPLHF. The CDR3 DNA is TGTGCCAGCAGCTTAGGCGGGACAGGGGGCGGATCACCCCTCCACTTT.

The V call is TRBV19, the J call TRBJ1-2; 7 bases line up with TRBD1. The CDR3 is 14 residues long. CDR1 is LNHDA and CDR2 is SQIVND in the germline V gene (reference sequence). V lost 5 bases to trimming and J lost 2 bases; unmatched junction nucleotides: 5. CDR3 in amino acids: CASSATQGNYGYTF. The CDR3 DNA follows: TGTGCCAGTAGTGCTACACAGGGGAACTATGGCTACACCTTC. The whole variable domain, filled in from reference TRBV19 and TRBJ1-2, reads DGGITQSPKYLFRKEGQNVTLSCEQNLNHDAMYWYRQDPGQGLRLIYYSQIVNDFQKGDIAEGYSVSREKKESFPLTVTSAQKNPTAFYLCASSATQGNYGYTFGSGTRLTVV.

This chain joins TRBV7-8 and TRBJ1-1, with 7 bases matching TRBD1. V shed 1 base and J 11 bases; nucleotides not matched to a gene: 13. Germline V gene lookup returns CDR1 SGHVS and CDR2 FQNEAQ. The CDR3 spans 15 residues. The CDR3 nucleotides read TGTGCCAGCAGCTTAGGCACAGGGGTGCCTTCATTCGCTTTCTTT. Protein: CASSLGTGVPSFAFF. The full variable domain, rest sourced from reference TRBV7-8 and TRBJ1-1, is GAGVSQSPRYKVAKRGQDVALRCDPISGHVSLFWYQQALGQGPEFLTYFQNEAQLDKSGLPSDRFFAERPEGSVSTLKIQRTQQEDSAVYLCASSLGTGVPSFAFFGQGTRLTVV.

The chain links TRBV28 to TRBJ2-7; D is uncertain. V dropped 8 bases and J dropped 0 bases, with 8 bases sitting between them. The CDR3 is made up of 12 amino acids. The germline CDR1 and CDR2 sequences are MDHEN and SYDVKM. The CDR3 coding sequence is TGTGCCAGCGGCCAGATCTCCTACGAGCAGTACTTC. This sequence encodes CASGQISYEQYF.